This T cell receptor beta chain was retrieved from a study of OX40 agonist ivuxolimab in advanced cancers. Study summary: A male proportion of over 70% was recorded, with mean age around 55 years and range roughly 23 to 79. Whole-study results and caveats: Among patients with partial responses at 0.1-3.0 mg/kg, clonal expansion was among the lowest.

V gave up 4 bases and J gave up 1 base; unmatched junction bases: 7. The germline V gene has CDR1 SGHRS and CDR2 YFSETQ. This CDR3 region has 15 residues. Researchers took blood at baseline, on cycle 4 day 1, and on cycle 7 day 1. With respect to this clone: Its matching antigen is unknown.

Profiling relied on immunoSEQ multiplex PCR, and the TCRdb table lists in-frame clones only, not all of them. The profile shows about 64,000 clones, more than 80% of them singletons. The chain has TRBV5-1 and TRBJ2-5, with 7 bases fitting TRBD1. The sample in question was CD4+ or CD8+ T cells sorted from blood, obtained in a trial of the OX40 agonist ivuxolimab. The TCR sequence derives from an adult with an advanced solid tumor such as melanoma, head and neck, liver or kidney cancer. The CDR3 loop reads CASSRQGGPQETQYF. CDR3 nucleotide sequence: TGCGCCAGCAGCCGACAAGGGGGCCCCCAAGAGACCCAGTACTTC.